The rows below give T cell receptor beta chains drawn from one sample of a study of T cells after yellow fever vaccination. MiXCR was run by TCRdb on the 5' RACE reads, yielding one entry per CDR3 protein. The sample shows 500,000 to 650,000 distinct CDR3 sequences, about 17% of them seen only once. The sequenced sample was PBMCs, obtained 5 to 6 days after the first yellow fever vaccination. Source of these receptors: a man younger than 35 who received the YFV17D yellow fever vaccine. The CDR3 runs from the conserved cysteine through the conserved F or W. A D gene is named only where the DNA matches it firmly. A clone size is listed for some rows: how often the clone was seen (once, few, many), or a class if it is expanded.

clone_size j_call v_call d_call cdr3_aa cdr3_nt
few TRBJ2-1 TRBV6-5 - CASSSSRVPGWGEQFF TGTGCCAGCAGTTCGTCCAGGGTTCCTGGCTGGGGTGAGCAGTTCTTC
many TRBJ1-1 TRBV5-1 TRBD1 CASSTGTGGTEAFF TGCGCCAGCAGCACCGGGACAGGGGGCACTGAAGCTTTCTTT
few TRBJ2-4 TRBV4-2 - CASSQELLAKNIQYF TGTGCCAGCAGCCAAGAACTCCTCGCCAAAAACATTCAGTACTTC
- TRBJ2-7 TRBV5-1 - CASSLLGKKSKAYEQYF TGCGCCAGCAGCTTGTTGGGGAAAAAAAGTAAAGCCTACGAGCAGTACTTC
many TRBJ2-7 TRBV18 TRBD1 CASSPGTGGDEQYF TGTGCCAGCTCACCAGGGACAGGGGGCGACGAGCAGTACTTC
few TRBJ2-1 TRBV6-5 - CASSYSMAGPYNEQFF TGTGCCAGCAGTTACAGCATGGCGGGGCCATACAATGAGCAGTTCTTC
- TRBJ1-2 TRBV6-1 TRBD1 CASSLGQGAPYGYTF TGTGCCAGCAGTCTCGGACAGGGCGCACCTTATGGCTACACCTTC
- TRBJ1-2 TRBV7-9 - CASTLAGAEGYTF TGTGCCAGCACTCTAGCGGGAGCTGAAGGCTACACCTTC
- TRBJ1-3 TRBV12-3/TRBV12-4 TRBD1 CASTPSTGGSGNTIYF TGTGCCAGCACCCCATCCACAGGGGGCTCCGGAAACACCATATATTTT
- TRBJ1-1 TRBV27 - CARSGPWGQTEAFF TGTGCCCGCAGCGGACCGTGGGGGCAAACTGAAGCTTTCTTT
- TRBJ2-5 TRBV4-2 - CASSQDRRRLQETQYF TGTGCCAGCAGCCAAGATCGGCGACGCCTCCAAGAGACCCAGTACTTC
- TRBJ2-5 TRBV7-6 - CASSHSGVMKTQYF TGTGCCAGCAGCCATTCGGGCGTGATGAAGACCCAGTACTTC
- TRBJ2-7 TRBV19 - CASSTFQGVYEQYF TGTGCCAGTAGTACTTTTCAAGGGGTCTACGAGCAGTACTTC
- TRBJ2-7 TRBV19 TRBD1 CASSTRQGGAYEQYF TGTGCCAGTAGTACCCGACAGGGGGGGGCCTACGAGCAGTACTTC
- TRBJ2-1 TRBV6-1 TRBD1 CASSTDRGRDEQFF TGTGCCAGCAGTACGGACAGGGGGCGCGATGAGCAGTTCTTC
- TRBJ2-7 TRBV6-5 - CASSYSGVSYEQYF TGTGCCAGCAGTTACTCGGGGGTTTCCTACGAGCAGTACTTC
few TRBJ1-1 TRBV6-5 - CASILRPGRPYTEAFF TGTGCCAGCATTCTCCGGCCGGGCAGGCCCTACACTGAAGCTTTCTTT
- TRBJ2-5 TRBV7-9 - CASTKTRLDQETQYF TGTGCCAGCACCAAAACCCGACTAGACCAAGAGACCCAGTACTTC
few TRBJ1-5 TRBV7-2 TRBD1 CASSFRQGEQPQHF TGTGCCAGCAGCTTCCGACAGGGAGAACAGCCCCAGCATTTT
few TRBJ2-1 TRBV7-2 - CASSPQASSYNEQFF TGTGCCAGCAGCCCACAGGCGAGCTCCTACAATGAGCAGTTCTTC
few TRBJ1-1 TRBV5-1 TRBD1 CASRGDSTEAFF TGCGCCAGCAGGGGGGACAGCACTGAAGCTTTCTTT
few TRBJ1-5 TRBV28 TRBD1 CASSLLGTGTLPQHF TGTGCCAGCAGTTTATTAGGGACAGGGACATTGCCCCAGCATTTT
few TRBJ2-4 TRBV4-1 TRBD1 CASSQVGQGIKNIQYF TGCGCCAGCAGCCAAGTAGGACAGGGGATAAAAAACATTCAGTACTTC
- TRBJ2-3 TRBV5-1 - CASSFSRARGLDTQYF TGCGCCAGCAGCTTTAGTCGGGCCCGGGGGTTAGATACGCAGTATTTT
few TRBJ1-2 TRBV5-1 - CASSTDGSNYGYTF TGCGCCAGCAGCACGGACGGAAGCAACTATGGCTACACCTTC
- TRBJ1-2 TRBV14 TRBD1 CASSQPFGQGGSYGYTF TGTGCCAGCAGCCAGCCCTTCGGACAGGGGGGAAGCTATGGCTACACCTTC
few TRBJ1-6 TRBV5-1 TRBD1 CASSSTGTGGSTNSPLHF TGCGCCAGCAGCTCAACCGGGACAGGGGGCAGTACAAATTCACCCCTCCACTTT
few TRBJ1-1 TRBV7-2 - CASSRERGHTEAFF TGTGCCAGCAGCAGGGAGAGGGGACACACTGAAGCTTTCTTT
few TRBJ2-4 TRBV4-3 TRBD2 CASSQEGLALNIQYF TGCGCCAGCAGCCAGGAAGGACTAGCACTAAACATTCAGTACTTC
many TRBJ2-1 TRBV5-6 TRBD2 CASSWGLAGYEQFF TGTGCCAGCAGCTGGGGACTAGCGGGATATGAGCAGTTCTTC